Listed below are T cell receptor beta chains from one sample, sequenced in a study of radiation and T cells in renal cell carcinoma. Assay: immunoSEQ multiplex PCR; the TCRdb copy retains only in-frame clones and omits some. The repertoire holds around 64,000 clones, with around three quarters as singletons. The sample was blood, taken from a patient whose treatment included radiotherapy and nephrectomy. The source is a man in his sixties with renal cell carcinoma. The CDR3 runs from the conserved cysteine through the conserved F or W. D genes are given only for firm matches.

TRBV5-1	NA	TRBJ2-2	TGCGCCAGCAGCTGGACAGCTGACGCGGGGGAGCTGTTTTTT	CASSWTADAGELFF
TRBV10-3	NA	TRBJ1-1	TGTGCCACCGGGGACGGGGACACTGAAGCTTTCTTT	CATGDGDTEAFF
TRBV6-1	NA	TRBJ2-2	TGTGCCACTAGACCCACCGGGGAGCTGTTTTTT	CATRPTGELFF
TRBV19	NA	TRBJ2-2	TGTGCCAGTAGTATGTCGACCGAAGGGATGCCCGGGGAGCTGTTTTTT	CASSMSTEGMPGELFF
TRBV13	TRBD2	TRBJ2-1	TGTGCCAGCAGCTTAGGACTAGCGGGAGTGCGCAATGAGCAGTTCTTC	CASSLGLAGVRNEQFF
TRBV4-3	NA	TRBJ1-2	TGCGCCAGCAGCCCTGGTGTCGGTGAGAAGAGCTATGGCTACACCTTC	CASSPGVGEKSYGYTF
TRBV5-1	NA	TRBJ1-1	TGCGCCAGCACTAACGAGCTCCGAGTGGGAGGGAACACTGAAGCTTTCTTT	CASTNELRVGGNTEAFF
TRBV30	TRBD1	TRBJ1-1	TGTGCCTGGACCAACCCCGGGACAGGGAGCACTGAAGCTTTCTTT	CAWTNPGTGSTEAFF
TRBV5-5	NA	TRBJ1-1	TGTGCCAGCAGCTTGGCCAACATCTTGAACACTGAAGCTTTCTTT	CASSLANILNTEAFF
TRBV5-4	NA	TRBJ1-2	TGTGCCAGCAGCTTGGGTGACGGCAACAATGGCTACACCTTC	CASSLGDGNNGYTF